This passage covers 9 T cell receptor beta chains from one sample sequenced in a study of T cells in women clearing cervical HPV infection. The repertoire was sequenced with immunoSEQ multiplex PCR; TCRdb's copy has only in-frame clones and lacks some. Its table lists about 14,000 clones. Sequences were obtained from blood buffy coat. All receptors derive from a woman aged 18-70 years with a cervical HPV16 infection that either progressed to CIN3+ or cleared (not recorded which).

Notes on this clone: The CDR3 end is not reached by the read, which stops 3 residues before it; the germline J gene fills it in. The chain combines TRBV2 with TRBJ1-2, with 7 bases aligning to TRBD1. There are 13 residues in the CDR3. Germline loops: CDR1 SNHLY, CDR2 FYNNEI. Unmatched junction bases numbered 8, after V lost 7 bases and J lost 6 bases. The sequenced part of the CDR3 DNA is TGTGCCAGCACCCGACAGGGCCCGCATGGC. Translated, it gives CASTRQGPHG. The entire CDR3 reads CASTRQGPHGYTF.

Details on this clone: The DNA ends 3 residues before the CDR3 does, and the rest of the CDR3 is filled in from the germline J gene. The J gene is TRBJ1-5, the V gene TRBV6-1; 7 nucleotides match TRBD1. Germline lookup yields CDR1 MNHNS and CDR2 SASEGT. V shed 1 base, J shed 4 bases, and the junction held 7 bases outside the gene matches. This CDR3 region has 16 residues. The CDR3 bases that were read are TGTGCCAGCAGTGAAGGCCAGGGGGTAAGGAATCAGCCC. It encodes CASSEGQGVRNQP. The complete CDR3 reads CASSEGQGVRNQPQHF.

Its frequency marks this clone as medium-sized. The CDR3 loop reads CASSRMSGTTDTQYF. The covered CDR3 bases are TGTGCCAGCAGCCGTATGAGCGGAACCACAGATACG. The V gene is TRBV7-3, the J gene TRBJ2-3; tentative D call: TRBD2 (5 bases). The read falls 3 residues short of the CDR3 end, and the missing part is taken from the germline J gene. Trimming took off 5 bases at V and 2 bases at J, with 14 bases between the two ends. The CDR3 loop spans 15 amino acids. The V gene's germline CDR1 is SGHTA and CDR2 FQGTGA.

This clone is medium-sized by frequency. The missing CDR3 end, 3 residues past where the read stops, is filled in from the germline J gene. The rearrangement joins TRBV29-1 to TRBJ2-1; D is perhaps TRBD1 (6 bases). The V and J ends lost 6 bases and 8 bases respectively, with 14 bases between them. Germline values: CDR1 SQVTM, CDR2 ANQGSEA. This CDR3 spans 12 amino acids. Incomplete CDR3 DNA: TGCAGCGTGATCCTCAGGGGCTATGAG. As protein: CSVILRGYE. The entire CDR3 is CSVILRGYEQFF.

With respect to this clone: The CDR3 extends 3 residues past the end of the read, so its final part is completed from the germline J gene. This rearrangement joins TRBV18 to TRBJ2-2; no definite D call. CDR3 length: 15 amino acids. Germline-derived CDR1 and CDR2 are KGHSH and LQKENI. CDR3 in amino acids: CASSPMNSGNEKLFF. CDR3 bases read: TGTGCCAGCTCCCCTATGAACTCGGGTAATGAAAAG. The full variable domain, rest sourced from reference TRBV18 and TRBJ2-2, is NAGVMQNPRHLVRRRGQEARLRCSPMKGHSHVYWYRQLPEEGLKFMVYLQKENIIDESGMPKERFSAEFPKEGPSILRIQQVVRGDSAAYFCASSPMNSGNEKLFFGEGSRLTVL.

As for this clone: The observed sequence ends 3 residues before the CDR3 terminus, with the missing tail filled in from the germline J gene. V usage is TRBV2 and J usage is TRBJ2-7, with D unresolved. The V end was cut by 3 bases, the J end by 3 bases, with 9 bases between. The germline gives CDR1 SNHLY, CDR2 FYNNEI. The CDR3 consists of 13 residues. The CDR3 DNA, read in part, is TGTGCCAGCAGTGAGTCTAGTTTCTACGAG. Protein product: CASSESSFYE. The whole CDR3 sequence is CASSESSFYEQYF.

As concerns this clone: The read falls 3 residues short of the CDR3 end, and the missing part is taken from the germline J gene. The J gene is TRBJ1-1, the V gene TRBV7-6, with D possibly being TRBD1 (5 bases). Per the germline V gene, CDR1 is SGHVS and CDR2 is FNYEAQ. This CDR3 region has 12 residues. The germline V and J ends were trimmed by 2 bases and 6 bases, with 7 bases remaining between them. The sequenced CDR3 bases are TGTGCCAGCAGCTTACAAGGGGCTGAA. Encoded protein: CASSLQGAE. The whole CDR3 protein is CASSLQGAEAFF.

In regard to this clone: The read finishes 3 residues shy of the CDR3 end, and the germline J gene is used to complete it. The chain combines TRBV10-1 with TRBJ2-2; TRBD1 matches 8 bases. The CDR3 is 13 residues long. With 7 bases clipped from V and 4 bases from J, the junction kept 2 bases outside the gene matches. CDR1 is WNHNN, CDR2 SYGVQD, per germline (reference sequence). CDR3 sequence reads: CASKQGGTGELFF. CDR3 bases read: TGCGCCAGCAAACAGGGGGGCACCGGGGAG.

With respect to this clone: Sequencing ends 3 residues short of the CDR3 end; the germline J gene provides the rest. The rearrangement links TRBV19 to TRBJ2-7; the match to TRBD2 covers 9 bases. The V segment lost 7 bases and the J segment 4 bases; nucleotides outside the gene matches: 5. CDR1 and CDR2 (germline): LNHDA, SQIVND (reference sequence). This CDR3 contains 13 residues. The part of the CDR3 DNA that was read is TGTGCCAGTAACAAAACTAGCGGGTACGAG. Translation gives CASNKTSGYE. Given in full, the CDR3 is CASNKTSGYEQYF.